Listed below are T cell receptor beta chains from one sample, sequenced in a study of T-cell reconstitution after alpha-beta-depleted transplantation in children. Via MiXCR, TCRdb re-called the PCR reads, giving one row per CDR3 protein. The profile shows 5,500 to 7,000 distinct CDR3 sequences, over 8.5% of them singletons. This sample comprised PBMCs, mostly from graft donor cells, obtained 180 days after TCRalphabeta/CD19-depleted stem cell transplant. Source of these receptors: a child under two years old who had a stem cell transplant for acute myeloid leukemia, so the T cells may come from the graft donor. The CDR3 runs from the conserved cysteine through the conserved F or W. D genes are given only for firm matches.

J	V	D	CDR3
TRBJ2-1	TRBV25-1	-	CASSRIELGNEQFF
TRBJ2-7	TRBV15	-	CATSRGQYYEQYF
TRBJ2-7	TRBV7-8	-	CASSLGYTYEQYF
TRBJ2-4	TRBV2	-	CASSEGPGWTNIQYF
TRBJ2-5	TRBV15	-	CATSRDRPETQYF
TRBJ2-7	TRBV28	-	CARTDSISYEQYF
TRBJ2-2	TRBV24-1	-	CATSGSVNTGELFF
TRBJ1-2	TRBV12-3/TRBV12-4	-	CASSFNNYGYTF
TRBJ2-1	TRBV7-8	-	CASSLPPRDYRSYNEQFF
TRBJ2-7	TRBV27	-	CASSLSPSGGSYEQYF
TRBJ2-7	TRBV7-3	TRBD2	CASSLMPSGDYEQYF
TRBJ2-7	TRBV20-1	-	CSARVTSHSYEQYF
TRBJ2-1	TRBV19	-	CASRRSTRGIRDEQFF
TRBJ2-1	TRBV7-7	TRBD1	CASSLDRGNEQFF
TRBJ2-7	TRBV3-1	TRBD2	CASSQVGAGAPGEQYF
TRBJ2-1	TRBV11-3	TRBD2	CASSLTSGEQFF
TRBJ1-2	TRBV5-4	-	CASSLTRENYGYTF
TRBJ2-3	TRBV6-2/TRBV6-3	-	CASSSLTGRITDTQYF
TRBJ2-3	TRBV11-1	TRBD2	CASSFPLSGGRFTDTQYF
TRBJ2-5	TRBV29-1	-	CSVEGSFQETQYF
TRBJ1-1	TRBV12-3/TRBV12-4	-	CASSRQVVSGTEAFF
TRBJ2-7	TRBV10-2	-	CASRRAPAYEQYF
TRBJ2-5	TRBV28	-	CASSFPPAETQYF
TRBJ2-7	TRBV7-7	-	CASSEFPGAGGEQYF